This TCR beta chain emerged from a study of early T cells in non-severe SARS-CoV-2 infection. General study points: Database matching using VDJdb favored anti-spike CD8 responses, with private and CD4 specificities left missing.

The CDR3 totals 13 residues. Per the germline V gene, CDR1 is SGHTA and CDR2 is FQGTGA. The V end lost 3 bases, the J end lost 4 bases, and 9 bases lay between the germline ends. Molecules of cDNA were individually given unique molecular identifiers that were attached to them. TCRdb redid the calling of the 5' RACE reads with MiXCR, one entry per CDR3 protein. In the table there are tens of thousands of distinct CDR3 sequences, 15% to 19% of which are singletons. This clonotype was observed many times. Its matching antigen is unknown. V and J are TRBV7-3 and TRBJ2-5, with D tentatively TRBD1 (5 bases). The TCR was taken from an adult who was a healthcare worker with PCR-confirmed SARS-CoV-2 infection or an uninfected control (not recorded which). Sequenced input: whole blood. The CDR3 bases are TGTGCCAGCAGCTTCAACAGGCGAGAGACCCAGTACTTC. Protein product: CASSFNRRETQYF.